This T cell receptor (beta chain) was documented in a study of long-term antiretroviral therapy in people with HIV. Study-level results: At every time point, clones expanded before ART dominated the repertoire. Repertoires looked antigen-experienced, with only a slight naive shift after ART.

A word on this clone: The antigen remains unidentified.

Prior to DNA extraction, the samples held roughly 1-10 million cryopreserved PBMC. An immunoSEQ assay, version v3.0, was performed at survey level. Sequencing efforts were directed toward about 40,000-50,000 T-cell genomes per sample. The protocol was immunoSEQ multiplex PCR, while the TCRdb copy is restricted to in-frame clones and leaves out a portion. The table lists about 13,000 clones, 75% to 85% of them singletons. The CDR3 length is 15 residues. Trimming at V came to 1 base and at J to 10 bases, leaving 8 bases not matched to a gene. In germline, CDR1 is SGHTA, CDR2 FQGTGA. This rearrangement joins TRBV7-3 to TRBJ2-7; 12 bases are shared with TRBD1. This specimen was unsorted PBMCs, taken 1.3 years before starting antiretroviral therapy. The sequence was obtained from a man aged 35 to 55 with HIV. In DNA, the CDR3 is TGTGCCAGCAGCTTAAACGGGGGGACAGGGGGCTCCCAGTACTTC. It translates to CASSLNGGTGGSQYF.